This TCR beta chain appears in the sequencing data of a study of shared clonotypes between healthy human individuals. This CDR3 has 17 amino acids. Trimming removed 6 bases from V and 1 base from J, with 18 bases in between. Germline V CDR1 and CDR2: SGHVS, FQNEAQ. Sequencing was performed with immunoSEQ multiplex PCR; in TCRdb, only in-frame clones are kept and a portion is missing. In the table there are over 2 million clones, 85% to 95% of which are singletons. This clone was counted a single time. This clonotype was obtained from a man between 18 and 29 years old in good health. Some clones in this sample may be carry-over from other donors' samples. Sequencing was carried out using naive CD4+ T cells from PBMCs. Regarding subset: CD45RA+ positively selected. The V and J genes are TRBV7-8 and TRBJ2-2, with D tentatively TRBD1 (6 bases). CDR3 sequence reads: CASRPHQGTLNTGELFF. The DNA for the CDR3 is TGTGCCAGCAGACCCCACCAGGGGACACTGAACACCGGGGAGCTGTTTTTT. Drawing the rest from reference TRBV7-8 and TRBJ2-2, the complete variable domain is GAGVSQSPRYKVAKRGQDVALRCDPISGHVSLFWYQQALGQGPEFLTYFQNEAQLDKSGLPSDRFFAERPEGSVSTLKIQRTQQEDSAVYLCASRPHQGTLNTGELFFGEGSRLTVL.